The 22 T cell receptor beta chains in this list originate from one sample, sequenced in a study of blood T cell repertoires in COVID-19 (dated by TCRdb to the early 2020s). The library was built by means of the immunoSEQ multiplex PCR assay. TCRdb mirrors the immuneACCESS table, restricted to in-frame sequences. Some clones are absent from its copies; in checked studies, under half trace to an unresolved V gene, and the reason for the others is unknown. This sample has 300,000 to 400,000 clones in its table, and 70% to 90% of those were observed once. The leading ten clones occupy 3% of the sample. Sequencing input: peripheral blood. Receptor source: a woman aged 25 to 45 with COVID-19, enrolled during active disease.

V and J are TRBV2 and TRBJ1-1, with a weak D call TRBD1 (5 bases). The V end lost 8 bases, the J end lost 1 base, and 17 bases lay between the germline ends. Germline lookup yields CDR1 SNHLY and CDR2 FYNNEI. The CDR3 runs 15 residues. The CDR3 is CASLSLRGGNTEAFF. The CDR3 DNA follows: TGTGCCAGCCTATCACTGCGCGGGGGGAACACTGAAGCTTTCTTT.

This chain connects TRBV3-1 (or the pseudogene TRBV3-2) to TRBJ2-5; TRBD1 matches 7 bases. The V gene's germline CDR1 is LGHDT and CDR2 YNNKEL (reference sequence). The CDR3 contains 16 residues. V lost 4 bases, J lost 2 bases, and 10 bases stayed unmatched. The CDR3 spells CASSPGQEKGQETQYF. The DNA of the CDR3 is TGTGCCAGCAGCCCAGGACAGGAGAAAGGTCAAGAGACCCAGTACTTC.

V is TRBV5-4 and J is TRBJ1-2; D unresolved. The V end was cut by 1 base, the J end by 4 bases, with 17 bases between. The CDR3 loop spans 16 amino acids. The germline V gene has CDR1 SGHNT and CDR2 YYREEE (reference sequence). CDR3 region: CASSLMWASLPYGYTF. CDR3 nucleotide sequence: TGTGCCAGCAGCTTGATGTGGGCCTCACTCCCCTATGGCTACACCTTC.

The chain combines TRBV6-1 with TRBJ1-5; 7 positions match TRBD1. Germline V CDR1 and CDR2: MNHNS, SASEGT. The V gene end was trimmed by 2 bases and the J gene end by 0 bases; junction bases not matched to a gene: 7. There are 17 residues in the CDR3. CDR3 loop: CASSELTRGYSNQPQHF. The CDR3 nucleotides are TGTGCCAGCAGTGAACTCACCAGGGGGTATAGCAATCAGCCCCAGCATTTT.

This clone was found once. The chain links TRBV6-2 or TRBV6-3 to TRBJ2-1, with 9 bases identical to TRBD1. CDR3 length: 16 residues. Germline CDR1 and CDR2: MNHEY and SVGEGT. With V trimmed by 5 bases and J by 1 base, 6 bases remained unmatched. The CDR3 reads CASSPLGQGSYNEQFF. CDR3 coding DNA: TGTGCCAGCAGTCCCCTAGGACAGGGGTCCTACAATGAGCAGTTCTTC.

The rearrangement joins TRBV6-5 to TRBJ1-4; D is perhaps TRBD1 (5 bases). Germline V gene sequence: CDR1 MNHEY, CDR2 SVGAGI. The CDR3 contains 15 residues. The V end lost 4 bases, the J end lost 4 bases, and 13 bases lay between the germline ends. The CDR3 loop reads CASSSRQISNEKLFF. As DNA, the CDR3 is TGTGCCAGCAGTTCCCGACAGATAAGTAATGAAAAACTGTTTTTT.

The chain uses TRBV5-4 and TRBJ1-1, with D possibly matching TRBD1 (6 bases). The CDR3 consists of 14 residues. Trimming pared 6 bases from V and 5 bases from J, leaving 17 bases between. From germline, CDR1 is SGHNT and CDR2 YYREEE (reference sequence). CDR3 region: CASTETTGRTEAFF. The CDR3 nucleotides are TGTGCCAGCACCGAGACTACAGGGCGGACTGAAGCTTTCTTT.

V gene TRBV28 combines with J gene TRBJ1-2; D perhaps matches TRBD1 (6 bases). CDR3 length equals 13 residues. The V and J ends lost 4 bases and 8 bases respectively, with 14 bases between them. Germline CDR1 and CDR2: MDHEN and SYDVKM. CDR3 protein: CASSSGTQGGYTF. The CDR3 nucleotides are TGTGCCAGCAGTTCCGGGACACAGGGAGGCTACACCTTC.

The rearrangement links TRBV5-6 to TRBJ1-2, with D uncertain. This CDR3 is built from 15 residues. With 0 bases removed from V and 4 bases from J, the gap between germline ends came to 13 bases. In germline, CDR1 is SGHDT, CDR2 YYEEEE. CDR3: CASSLGQAFPYGYTF. CDR3 bases: TGTGCCAGCAGCTTGGGCCAGGCCTTTCCCTATGGCTACACCTTC.

The chain is built from TRBV11-3 and TRBJ1-3; D is uncertain. V dropped 1 base and J dropped 0 bases, with 10 bases sitting between them. This CDR3 is 16 amino acids long. Germline V gives CDR1 SGHNT, CDR2 YENEEA. The CDR3, as DNA: TGTGCCAGCAGCTTAGCCCCTGCAGACTCTGGAAACACCATATATTTT. Its protein product is CASSLAPADSGNTIYF.

The genes are TRBV29-1 and TRBJ2-7, with D maybe TRBD2 (6 bases). Germline loops: CDR1 SQVTM, CDR2 ANQGSEA. Trimming stripped 4 bases from V and 1 base from J, with 11 bases between. This CDR3 comprises 13 residues. The CDR3 spells CSVGGRLSYEQYF. For the CDR3, the DNA is TGCAGCGTTGGAGGGAGGTTATCCTACGAGCAGTACTTC.

V gene TRBV4-3 combines with J gene TRBJ1-5; possibly TRBD1 for D (6 bases). V lost 5 bases to trimming and J lost 12 bases, with 17 bases between them. Germline CDR1 is LGHNA and CDR2 is YSLEER. The length of the CDR3 is 13 residues. CDR3: CASSDGQSGIQHF. CDR3 coding DNA: TGCGCCAGCAGCGACGGACAGTCAGGGATCCAGCATTTT.

V gene TRBV4-2 combines with J gene TRBJ2-7, with 10 bases lining up with TRBD1. Germline V gene lookup returns CDR1 LGHNA and CDR2 YNFKEQ. V lost 1 base, J lost 6 bases, and 6 bases stayed unmatched. This CDR3 spans 15 amino acids. CDR3 amino acids: CASSQGDRGHREQYF. The CDR3, as DNA: TGTGCCAGCAGCCAAGGCGACAGGGGGCATCGCGAGCAGTACTTC.

Only one count was recorded for this clone. The rearrangement joins TRBV30 to TRBJ2-1; 9 bases match TRBD2. The J segment lost 4 bases and the V segment lost 5 bases, leaving 15 bases of the junction unmatched. In germline, CDR1 is GTSNPN, CDR2 SVGIG (reference sequence). The CDR3 has 17 amino acids. The CDR3 DNA reads TGTGCCTGGCCCCCCCTCCGCGGGGGGGTTTTTTACAATGAGCAGTTCTTC. As protein: CAWPPLRGGVFYNEQFF.

The gene calls are TRBV19 and TRBJ2-1, with 9 positions matching TRBD2. The V and J ends lost 8 bases and 6 bases, in that order; junction bases with no gene match: 8. The CDR3 spans 14 residues. The germline CDR1 and CDR2 sequences are LNHDA and SQIVND (reference sequence). Here the CDR3 DNA reads TGTGCCAGTGAAAAGGCGGGAGGGATCAATGAGCAGTTCTTC. Translating it yields CASEKAGGINEQFF.

The V and J genes are TRBV7-9 and TRBJ2-3, with 9 positions matching TRBD2. The CDR3 spans 15 residues. Per germline, CDR1 SEHNR and CDR2 FQNEAQ (reference sequence). Trimming at V came to 5 bases and at J to 4 bases, leaving 7 bases not matched to a gene. In nucleotides, the CDR3 is TGTGCCAGCAGCCGAACAGCGGGAGGCGCAGATACGCAGTATTTT. Amino acids: CASSRTAGGADTQYF.

The gene calls are TRBV4-2 and TRBJ1-1, with 11 positions matching TRBD1. The CDR3 is 16 residues long. Germline CDR1 is LGHNA and CDR2 is YNFKEQ. V gave up 0 bases and J gave up 4 bases; unmatched junction bases: 4. CDR3 region: CASSQELGTGGTEAFF. In nucleotides, the CDR3 is TGTGCCAGCAGCCAAGAGTTAGGGACAGGGGGCACTGAAGCTTTCTTT.

The genes are TRBV7-2 and TRBJ1-5, with D maybe TRBD1 (6 bases). The CDR3 covers 13 residues. The V gene lost 4 bases and the J gene lost 9 bases, with 13 bases spanning the gap. Germline V CDR1 and CDR2: SGHTA, FQGNSA. The CDR3 loop reads CASSWGGGPPQHF. CDR3 bases: TGTGCCAGCAGCTGGGGAGGGGGGCCGCCCCAGCATTTT.

The rearrangement joins TRBV11-3 to TRBJ2-1, with 12 bases that match TRBD2. Germline V gene data show CDR1 as SGHNT and CDR2 as YENEEA. The CDR3 length is 13 residues. The ends lost 6 bases at V and 6 bases at J; junction bases unmatched: 0. CDR3 nucleotide sequence: TGTGCCAGCAGGACTAGCGGGAGCAATGAGCAGTTCTTC. As protein: CASRTSGSNEQFF. The complete variable domain, with remaining parts taken from reference TRBV11-3 and TRBJ2-1, reads EAGVVQSPRYKIIEKKQPVAFWCNPISGHNTLYWYLQNLGQGPELLIRYENEEAVDDSQLPKDRFSAERLKGVDSTLKIQPAELGDSAVYLCASRTSGSNEQFFGPGTRLTVL.

The chain carries TRBV12-3 or TRBV12-4 and TRBJ2-1, with D possibly being TRBD2 (8 bases). This CDR3 has 13 amino acids. The V end was cut by 7 bases, the J end by 9 bases, with 16 bases between. The CDR3 reads CASIPGGGGEQFF. The CDR3 DNA reads as TGTGCCAGCATACCGGGAGGGGGCGGTGAGCAGTTCTTC.

The V call is TRBV19, the J call TRBJ1-5, with 11 bases fitting TRBD1. Losses at the gene ends were 8 bases for V and 9 bases for J; bases not matched to a gene: 12. The CDR3 consists of 15 residues. Germline CDR1 and CDR2: LNHDA and SQIVND (reference sequence). CDR3: CASLAGTGGMRPQHF. The CDR3 nucleotides are TGTGCCAGTCTCGCCGGGACAGGGGGAATGCGGCCCCAGCATTTT.

In its sample, this clone was seen once. The rearrangement links TRBV28 to TRBJ2-7; a possible D gene is TRBD1 (6 bases). The V and J ends lost 4 bases and 2 bases respectively, with 9 bases between them. This CDR3 contains 13 residues. Germline CDR1 MDHEN, CDR2 SYDVKM. CDR3 bases: TGTGCCAGCAGTTCAGGACAGACCTACGAGCAGTACTTC. This gives the protein CASSSGQTYEQYF. Together with reference TRBV28 and TRBJ2-7, the CDR3 gives the full variable domain: DVKVTQSSRYLVKRTGEKVFLECVQDMDHENMFWYRQDPGLGLRLIYFSYDVKMKEKGDIPEGYSVSREKKERFSLILESASTNQTSMYLCASSSGQTYEQYFGPGTRLTVT.